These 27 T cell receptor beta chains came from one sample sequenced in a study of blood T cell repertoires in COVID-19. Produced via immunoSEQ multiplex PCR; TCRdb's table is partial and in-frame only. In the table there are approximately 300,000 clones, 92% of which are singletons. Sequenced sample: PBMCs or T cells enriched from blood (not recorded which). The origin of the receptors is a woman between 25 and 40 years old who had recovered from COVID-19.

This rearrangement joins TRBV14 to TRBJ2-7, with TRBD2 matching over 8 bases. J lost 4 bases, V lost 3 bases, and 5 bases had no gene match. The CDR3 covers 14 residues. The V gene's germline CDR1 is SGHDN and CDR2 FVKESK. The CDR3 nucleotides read TGTGCCAGCAGCCACTGGTCTAGCGGGTACGAGCAGTACTTC. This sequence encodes CASSHWSSGYEQYF. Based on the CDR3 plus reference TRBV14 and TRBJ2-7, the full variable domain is EAGVTQFPSHSVIEKGQTVTLRCDPISGHDNLYWYRRVMGKEIKFLLHFVKESKQDESGMPNNRFLAERTGGTYSTLKVQPAELEDSGVYFCASSHWSSGYEQYFGPGTRLTVT.

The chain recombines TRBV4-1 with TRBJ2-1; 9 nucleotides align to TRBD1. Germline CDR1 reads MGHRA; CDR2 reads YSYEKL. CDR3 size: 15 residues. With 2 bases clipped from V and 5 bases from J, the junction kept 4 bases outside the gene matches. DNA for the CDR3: TGCGCCAGCAGCCAATGGCGACAGGGGGACAATGAGCAGTTCTTC. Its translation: CASSQWRQGDNEQFF.

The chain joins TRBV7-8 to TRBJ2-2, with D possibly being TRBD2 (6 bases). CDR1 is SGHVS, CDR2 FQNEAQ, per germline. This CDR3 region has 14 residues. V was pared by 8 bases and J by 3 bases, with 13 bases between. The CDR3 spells CASVKRVDTGELFF. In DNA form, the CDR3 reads TGTGCCAGCGTCAAGCGGGTCGACACCGGGGAGCTGTTTTTT.

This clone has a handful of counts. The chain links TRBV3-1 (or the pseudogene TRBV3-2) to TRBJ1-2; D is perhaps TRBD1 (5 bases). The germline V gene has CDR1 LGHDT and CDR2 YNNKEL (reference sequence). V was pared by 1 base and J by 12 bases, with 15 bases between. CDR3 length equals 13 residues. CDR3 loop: CASSQGARAGDTF. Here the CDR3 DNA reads TGTGCCAGCAGCCAAGGGGCGAGGGCGGGGGACACCTTC.

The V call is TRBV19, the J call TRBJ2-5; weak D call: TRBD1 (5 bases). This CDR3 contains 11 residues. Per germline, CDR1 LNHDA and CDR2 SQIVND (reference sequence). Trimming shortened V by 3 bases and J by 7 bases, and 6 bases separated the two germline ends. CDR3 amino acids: CASSMGRTQYF. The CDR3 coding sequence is TGTGCCAGTAGTATGGGGCGGACCCAGTACTTC.

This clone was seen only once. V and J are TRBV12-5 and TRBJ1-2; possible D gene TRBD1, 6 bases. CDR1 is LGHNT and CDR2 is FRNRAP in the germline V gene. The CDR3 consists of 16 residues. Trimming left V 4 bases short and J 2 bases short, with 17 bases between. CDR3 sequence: CASGWMTGLLNYGYTF. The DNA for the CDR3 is TGTGCTAGTGGTTGGATGACAGGTTTGTTAAACTATGGCTACACCTTC. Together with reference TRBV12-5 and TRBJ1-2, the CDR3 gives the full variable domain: DARVTQTPRHKVTEMGQEVTMRCQPILGHNTVFWYRQTMMQGLELLAYFRNRAPLDDSGMPKDRFSAEMPDATLATLKIQPSEPRDSAVYFCASGWMTGLLNYGYTFGSGTRLTVV.

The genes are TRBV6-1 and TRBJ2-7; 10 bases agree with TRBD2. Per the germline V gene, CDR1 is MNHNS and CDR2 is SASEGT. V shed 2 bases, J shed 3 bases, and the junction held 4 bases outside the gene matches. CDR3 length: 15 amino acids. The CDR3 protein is CASSESLAGYYEQYF. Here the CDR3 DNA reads TGTGCCAGCAGTGAATCACTAGCGGGATACTACGAGCAGTACTTC.

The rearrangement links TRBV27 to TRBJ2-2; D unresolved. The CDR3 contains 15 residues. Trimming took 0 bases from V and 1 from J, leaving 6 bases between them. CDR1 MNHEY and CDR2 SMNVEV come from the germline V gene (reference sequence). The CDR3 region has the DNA TGTGCCAGCAGTTTATCCCCCCAGAACACCGGGGAGCTGTTTTTT. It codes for CASSLSPQNTGELFF.

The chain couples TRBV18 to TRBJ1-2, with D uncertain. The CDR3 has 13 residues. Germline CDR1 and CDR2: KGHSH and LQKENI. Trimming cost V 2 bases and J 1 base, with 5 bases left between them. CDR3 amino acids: CASSPSDNYGYTF. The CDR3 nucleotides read TGTGCCAGCTCACCATCAGATAACTATGGCTACACCTTC.

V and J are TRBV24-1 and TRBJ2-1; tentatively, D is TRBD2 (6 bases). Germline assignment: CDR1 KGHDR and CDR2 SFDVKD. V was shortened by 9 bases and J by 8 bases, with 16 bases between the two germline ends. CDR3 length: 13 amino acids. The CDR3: CATASWRDHEQFF. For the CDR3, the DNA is TGTGCCACCGCCTCATGGCGGGACCATGAGCAGTTCTTC.

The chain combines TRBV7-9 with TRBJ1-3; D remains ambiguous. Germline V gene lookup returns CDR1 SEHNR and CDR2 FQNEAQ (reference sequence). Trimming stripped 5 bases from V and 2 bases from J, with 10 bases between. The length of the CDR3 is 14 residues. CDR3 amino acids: CASSLAPAGNTIYF. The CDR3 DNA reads TGTGCCAGCAGCCTGGCACCCGCTGGAAACACCATATATTTT.

The CDR3 spells CASSRAMNTEAFF. CDR3 sequence (DNA): TGTGCCAGCAGCCGGGCCATGAACACTGAAGCTTTCTTT. The V gene is TRBV3-1 (or the pseudogene TRBV3-2), the J gene TRBJ1-1; no clear D gene. The CDR3 is made up of 13 amino acids. The germline gives CDR1 LGHDT, CDR2 YNNKEL (reference sequence). V lost 4 bases and J 0 bases, leaving 6 bases between the germline ends.

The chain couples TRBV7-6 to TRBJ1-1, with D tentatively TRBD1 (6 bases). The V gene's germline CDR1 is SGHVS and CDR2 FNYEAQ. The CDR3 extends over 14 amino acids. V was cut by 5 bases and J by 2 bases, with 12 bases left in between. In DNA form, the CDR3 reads TGTGCCAGCAGCCCTCAGACAGGAAACACTGAAGCTTTCTTT. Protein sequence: CASSPQTGNTEAFF.

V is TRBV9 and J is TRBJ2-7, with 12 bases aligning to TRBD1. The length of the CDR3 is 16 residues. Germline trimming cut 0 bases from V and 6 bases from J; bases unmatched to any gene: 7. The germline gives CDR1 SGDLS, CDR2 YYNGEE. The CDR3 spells CASSVEPGQGAFEQYF. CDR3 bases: TGTGCCAGCAGCGTAGAACCGGGACAGGGGGCCTTCGAGCAGTACTTC.

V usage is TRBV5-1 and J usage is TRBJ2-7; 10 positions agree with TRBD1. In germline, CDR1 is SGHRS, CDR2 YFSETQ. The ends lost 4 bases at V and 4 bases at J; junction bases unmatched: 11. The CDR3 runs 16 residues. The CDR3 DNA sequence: TGCGCCAGCAGCCCGTATCCGGGACAGGGGATTTACGAGCAGTACTTC. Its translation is CASSPYPGQGIYEQYF.

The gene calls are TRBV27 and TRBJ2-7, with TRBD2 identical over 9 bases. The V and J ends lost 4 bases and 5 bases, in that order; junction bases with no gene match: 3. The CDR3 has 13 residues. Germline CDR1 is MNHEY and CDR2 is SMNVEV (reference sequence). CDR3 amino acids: CASSYLAGHEQYF. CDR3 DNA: TGTGCCAGCAGTTACCTAGCGGGACACGAGCAGTACTTC.

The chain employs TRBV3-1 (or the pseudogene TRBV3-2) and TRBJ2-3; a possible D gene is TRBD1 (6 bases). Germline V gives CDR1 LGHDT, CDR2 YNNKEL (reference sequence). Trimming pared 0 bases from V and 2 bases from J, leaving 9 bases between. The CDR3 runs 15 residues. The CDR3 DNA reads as TGTGCCAGCAGCCAAGATGAGGGGGTCACAGATACGCAGTATTTT. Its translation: CASSQDEGVTDTQYF.

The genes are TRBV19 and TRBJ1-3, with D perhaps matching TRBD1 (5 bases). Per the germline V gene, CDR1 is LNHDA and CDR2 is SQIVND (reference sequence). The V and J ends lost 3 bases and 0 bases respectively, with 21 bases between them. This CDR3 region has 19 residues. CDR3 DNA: TGTGCCAGTAGTATCTCCGGAGGGGCCCCCCTAAGCTCTGGAAACACCATATATTTT. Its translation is CASSISGGAPLSSGNTIYF.

The CDR3 sequence: CAIRTTSGNSYNEQFF. The CDR3 nucleotides read TGTGCCATCAGAACGACTAGCGGGAACTCCTACAATGAGCAGTTCTTC. V usage is TRBV10-3 and J usage is TRBJ2-1, with 11 bases aligning to TRBD2. The V and J ends lost 6 bases and 0 bases, in that order; junction bases with no gene match: 4. There are 16 residues in the CDR3. The V gene's germline CDR1 is ENHRY and CDR2 SYGVKD.

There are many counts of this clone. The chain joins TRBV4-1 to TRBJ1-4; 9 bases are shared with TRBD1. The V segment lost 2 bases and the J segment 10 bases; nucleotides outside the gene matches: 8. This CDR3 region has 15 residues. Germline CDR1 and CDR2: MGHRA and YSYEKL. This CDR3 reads CASSQQQGAVGKLFF. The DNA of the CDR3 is TGCGCCAGCAGCCAACAACAGGGGGCGGTGGGAAAACTGTTTTTT.

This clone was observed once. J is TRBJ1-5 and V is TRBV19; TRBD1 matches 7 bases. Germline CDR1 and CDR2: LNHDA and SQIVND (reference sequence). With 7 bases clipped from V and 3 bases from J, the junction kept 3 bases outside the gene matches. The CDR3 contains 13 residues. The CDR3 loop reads CASTDRANQPQHF. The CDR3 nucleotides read TGTGCCAGTACCGACAGGGCCAATCAGCCCCAGCATTTT. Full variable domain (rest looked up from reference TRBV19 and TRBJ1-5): DGGITQSPKYLFRKEGQNVTLSCEQNLNHDAMYWYRQDPGQGLRLIYYSQIVNDFQKGDIAEGYSVSREKKESFPLTVTSAQKNPTAFYLCASTDRANQPQHFGDGTRLSIL.

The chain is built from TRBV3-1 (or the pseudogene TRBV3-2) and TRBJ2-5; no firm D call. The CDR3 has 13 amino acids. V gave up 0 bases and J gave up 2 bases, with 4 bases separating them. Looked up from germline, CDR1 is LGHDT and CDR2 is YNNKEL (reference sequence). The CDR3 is CASSQDYQETQYF. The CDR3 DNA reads TGTGCCAGCAGCCAAGACTATCAAGAGACCCAGTACTTC.

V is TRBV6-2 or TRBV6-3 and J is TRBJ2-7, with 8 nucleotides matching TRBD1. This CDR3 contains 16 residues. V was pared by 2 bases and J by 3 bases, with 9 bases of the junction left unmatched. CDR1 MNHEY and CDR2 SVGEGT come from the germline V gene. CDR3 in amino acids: CASSYGGTGLLYEQYF. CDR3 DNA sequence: TGTGCCAGCAGTTACGGTGGGACAGGATTACTCTACGAGCAGTACTTC.

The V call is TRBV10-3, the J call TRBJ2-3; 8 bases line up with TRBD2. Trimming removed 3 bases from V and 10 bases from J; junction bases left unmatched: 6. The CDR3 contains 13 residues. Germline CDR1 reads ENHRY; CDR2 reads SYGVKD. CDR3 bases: TGTGCCATCAGTGAAAGCGGGAGTGATGCGCAGTATTTT. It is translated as CAISESGSDAQYF.

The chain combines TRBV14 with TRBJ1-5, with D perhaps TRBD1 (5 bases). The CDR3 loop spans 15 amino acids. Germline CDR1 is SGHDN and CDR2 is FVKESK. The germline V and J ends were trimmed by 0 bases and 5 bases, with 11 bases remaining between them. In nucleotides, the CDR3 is TGTGCCAGCAGCCAAGAGGCTCAGGGCGATCAGCCCCAGCATTTT. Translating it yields CASSQEAQGDQPQHF. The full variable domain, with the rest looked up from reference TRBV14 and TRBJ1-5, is EAGVTQFPSHSVIEKGQTVTLRCDPISGHDNLYWYRRVMGKEIKFLLHFVKESKQDESGMPNNRFLAERTGGTYSTLKVQPAELEDSGVYFCASSQEAQGDQPQHFGDGTRLSIL.

Written as DNA, the CDR3 is TGTGCCAGCAGTGGGCCAGGGGAGAGCTCTGGAAACACCATATATTTT. Translation gives CASSGPGESSGNTIYF. V and J are TRBV25-1 and TRBJ1-3, with TRBD1 as a possible D gene (6 bases). V gave up 4 bases and J gave up 0 bases, with 13 bases separating them. Germline CDR1 MGHDK, CDR2 SYGVNS. The CDR3 extends over 16 amino acids.

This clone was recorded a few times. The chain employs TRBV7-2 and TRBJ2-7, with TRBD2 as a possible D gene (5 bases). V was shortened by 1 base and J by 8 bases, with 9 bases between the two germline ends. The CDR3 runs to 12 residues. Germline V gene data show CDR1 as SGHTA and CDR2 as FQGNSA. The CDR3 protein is CASSLGGLKQYF. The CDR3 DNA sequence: TGTGCCAGCAGCTTAGGAGGGTTGAAGCAGTACTTC.